This passage covers 4 T cell receptor beta chains from one sample sequenced in a study of blood T cell repertoires in COVID-19. Profiling relied on immunoSEQ multiplex PCR, and the TCRdb table lists in-frame clones only, not all of them. The sample carries approximately 220,000 clones, 83% recorded once. Material: PBMCs or T cells enriched from blood (not recorded which). The origin of the receptors is a woman in her forties or fifties who had been exposed to COVID-19.

The V gene is TRBV5-1, the J gene TRBJ2-1; unclear D gene. V was shortened by 3 bases and J by 4 bases, with 26 bases between the two germline ends. Germline CDR1 and CDR2: SGHRS and YFSETQ. CDR3 length: 19 residues. The CDR3 protein is CASSSEPVPPIPPYNEQFF. As DNA, the CDR3 is TGCGCCAGCAGCTCCGAGCCCGTCCCTCCGATACCCCCTTACAATGAGCAGTTCTTC.

This sequence joins TRBV6-2 or TRBV6-3 and TRBJ2-1; perhaps TRBD2 as D (5 bases). V was clipped by 6 bases and J by 0 bases, with 15 bases between them. Germline V gene sequence: CDR1 MNHEY, CDR2 SVGEGT. The length of the CDR3 is 16 residues. For the CDR3, the DNA is TGTGCCAGCAGCTCTCCCTCGGGGAACTCCTACAATGAGCAGTTCTTC. Amino acids: CASSSPSGNSYNEQFF.

The chain joins TRBV19 to TRBJ2-1; 13 nucleotides match TRBD2. The V gene's germline CDR1 is LNHDA and CDR2 SQIVND (reference sequence). V shed 7 bases, J shed 0 bases, and the junction held 15 bases outside the gene matches. CDR3 length: 20 amino acids. This CDR3 reads CASMRFRLAGGPFSYNEQFF. For the CDR3, the DNA is TGTGCCAGTATGAGATTCAGACTAGCGGGGGGCCCGTTCTCCTACAATGAGCAGTTCTTC.

V and J are TRBV6-1 and TRBJ1-5; tentatively, D is TRBD1 (6 bases). Per the germline V gene, CDR1 is MNHNS and CDR2 is SASEGT. The CDR3 extends over 15 amino acids. Trimming left V 1 base short and J 3 bases short, with 10 bases between. The CDR3 DNA sequence: TGTGCCAGCAGTGAAGGTTTGGGGGCCAATCAGCCCCAGCATTTT. As protein: CASSEGLGANQPQHF.